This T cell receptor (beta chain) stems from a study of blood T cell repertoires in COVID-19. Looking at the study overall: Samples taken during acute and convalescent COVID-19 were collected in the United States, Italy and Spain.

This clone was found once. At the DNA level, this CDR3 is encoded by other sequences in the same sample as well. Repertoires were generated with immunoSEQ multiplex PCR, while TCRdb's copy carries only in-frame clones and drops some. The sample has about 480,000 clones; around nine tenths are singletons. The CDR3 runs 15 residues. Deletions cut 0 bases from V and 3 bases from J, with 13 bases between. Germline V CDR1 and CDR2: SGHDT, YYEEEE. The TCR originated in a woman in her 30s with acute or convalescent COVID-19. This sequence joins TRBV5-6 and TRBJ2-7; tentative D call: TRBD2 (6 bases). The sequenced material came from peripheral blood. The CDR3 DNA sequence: TGTGCCAGCAGCTTGGTGTCCGGGGGACGCTACGAGCAGTACTTC. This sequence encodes CASSLVSGGRYEQYF.